Detailed here is one T cell receptor beta chain. Its matching antigen is unknown. Blood replicates held 0.5 ug DNA, tumor or normal breast about 1.5 ug, two each. The table came from immunoSEQ multiplex PCR; TCRdb's copy has only in-frame clones and leaves some out. The sample carries about 48,000 clones, 65% to 90% recorded once. The CDR3 totals 17 residues. Germline V lookup: CDR1 LGHNA, CDR2 YSLEER. Trimming cost V 2 bases and J 1 base, with 15 bases left between them. The data stem from a study of early stage breast cancer tumors. Study-level points and caveats: Unsorted bulk genomic DNA sequencing lacked pairing and functional marker data.

This chain links TRBV4-3 with TRBJ1-5; D possibly corresponds to TRBD1 (6 bases). Sequenced input: blood. The clonotype was recovered from a person in their fifties with breast cancer. The CDR3: CASSQHWGPLSNQPQHF. The CDR3 DNA is TGCGCCAGCAGCCAACATTGGGGGCCCCTCAGCAATCAGCCCCAGCATTTT.